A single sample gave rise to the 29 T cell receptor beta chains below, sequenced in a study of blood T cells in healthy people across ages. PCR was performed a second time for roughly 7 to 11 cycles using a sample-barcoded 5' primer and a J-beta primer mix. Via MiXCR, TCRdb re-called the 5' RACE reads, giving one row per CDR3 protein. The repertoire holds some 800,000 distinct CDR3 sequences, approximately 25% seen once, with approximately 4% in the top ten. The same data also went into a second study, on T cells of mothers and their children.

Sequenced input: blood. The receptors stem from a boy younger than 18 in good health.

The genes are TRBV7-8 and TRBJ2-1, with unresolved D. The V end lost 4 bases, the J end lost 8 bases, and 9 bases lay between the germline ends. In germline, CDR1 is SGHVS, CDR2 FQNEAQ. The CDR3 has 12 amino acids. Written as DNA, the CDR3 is TGTGCCAGCAGCTCCGATGGGTATGAGCAGTTCTTC. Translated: CASSSDGYEQFF.

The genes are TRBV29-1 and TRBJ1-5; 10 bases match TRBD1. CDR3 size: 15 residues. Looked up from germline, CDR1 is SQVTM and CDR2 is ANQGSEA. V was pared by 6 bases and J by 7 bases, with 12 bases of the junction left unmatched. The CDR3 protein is CSVKTGTGEAQPQHF. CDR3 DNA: TGCAGCGTAAAAACCGGGACAGGGGAAGCACAGCCCCAGCATTTT.

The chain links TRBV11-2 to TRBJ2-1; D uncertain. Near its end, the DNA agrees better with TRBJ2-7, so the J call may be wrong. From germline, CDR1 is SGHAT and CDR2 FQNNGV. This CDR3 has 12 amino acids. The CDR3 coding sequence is TGTGCCAGCAGCCCGGACCACTACGAGCAGTACTTC. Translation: CASSPDHYEQYF.

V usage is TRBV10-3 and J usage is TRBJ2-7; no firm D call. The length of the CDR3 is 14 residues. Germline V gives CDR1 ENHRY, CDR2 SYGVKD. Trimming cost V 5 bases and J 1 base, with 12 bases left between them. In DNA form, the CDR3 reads TGTGCCATCAGTTTAGACACTCTGTCCTACGAGCAGTACTTC. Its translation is CAISLDTLSYEQYF.

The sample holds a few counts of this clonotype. The CDR3 is CASSLAGPDYEQYF. The CDR3 DNA is TGCGCCAGCAGCTTGGCGGGACCTGACTACGAGCAGTACTTC. This chain connects TRBV5-1 to TRBJ2-5; the D gene could be TRBD1 or TRBD2 (5 bases each). The closer fit of TRBJ2-7 to the DNA end suggests the J call may be wrong. Per germline, CDR1 SGHRS and CDR2 YFSETQ. The CDR3 is 14 amino acids.

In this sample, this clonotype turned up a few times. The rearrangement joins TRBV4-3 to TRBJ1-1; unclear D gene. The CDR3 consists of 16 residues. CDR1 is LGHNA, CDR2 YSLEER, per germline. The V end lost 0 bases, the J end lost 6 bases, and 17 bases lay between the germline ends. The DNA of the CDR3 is TGCGCCAGCAGCCAAGATCTCGTGTCGGGGATCCCTGAAGCTTTCTTT. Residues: CASSQDLVSGIPEAFF.

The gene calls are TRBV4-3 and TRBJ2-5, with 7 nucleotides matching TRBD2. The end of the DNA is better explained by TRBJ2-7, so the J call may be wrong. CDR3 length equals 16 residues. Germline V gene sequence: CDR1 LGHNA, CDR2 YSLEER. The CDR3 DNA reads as TGCGCCAGCAGCCCCCGACCCCGGGACTACCCCTACGAGCAGTACTTC. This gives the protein CASSPRPRDYPYEQYF.

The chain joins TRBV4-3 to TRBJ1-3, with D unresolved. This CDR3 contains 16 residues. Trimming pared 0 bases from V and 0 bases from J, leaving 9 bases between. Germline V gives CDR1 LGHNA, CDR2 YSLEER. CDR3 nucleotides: TGCGCCAGCAGCCAAGATTTTACGGTCTCTGGAAACACCATATATTTT. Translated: CASSQDFTVSGNTIYF.

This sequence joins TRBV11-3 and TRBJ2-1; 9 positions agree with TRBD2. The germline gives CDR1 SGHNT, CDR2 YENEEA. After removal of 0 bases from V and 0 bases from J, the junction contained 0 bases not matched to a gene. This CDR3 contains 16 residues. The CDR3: CASSLDSGSSYNEQFF. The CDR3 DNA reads TGTGCCAGCAGCTTAGATAGCGGGAGCTCCTACAATGAGCAGTTCTTC.

CDR3 in amino acids: CATQQGGYQPQHF. DNA of the CDR3: TGTGCCACCCAACAGGGGGGGTATCAGCCCCAGCATTTT. The chain employs TRBV19 and TRBJ1-5; 8 bases fit TRBD1. The CDR3 runs to 13 residues. Unmatched junction bases numbered 7, after V lost 10 bases and J lost 5 bases. Germline CDR1 is LNHDA and CDR2 is SQIVND (reference sequence).

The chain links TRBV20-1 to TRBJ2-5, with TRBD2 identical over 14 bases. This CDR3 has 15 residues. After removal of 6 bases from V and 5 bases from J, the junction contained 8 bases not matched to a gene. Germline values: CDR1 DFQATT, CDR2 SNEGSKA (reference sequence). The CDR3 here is CSASTSGGALETQYF. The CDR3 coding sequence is TGCAGTGCGTCGACTAGCGGGGGGGCATTGGAGACCCAGTACTTC.

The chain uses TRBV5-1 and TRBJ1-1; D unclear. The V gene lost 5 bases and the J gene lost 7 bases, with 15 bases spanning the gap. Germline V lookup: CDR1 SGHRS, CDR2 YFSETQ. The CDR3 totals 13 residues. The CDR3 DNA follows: TGCGCCAGCAGTTCCAGTGGGCTGAATGAAGCTTTCTTT. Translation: CASSSSGLNEAFF. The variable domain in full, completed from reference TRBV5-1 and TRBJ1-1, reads KAGVTQTPRYLIKTRGQQVTLSCSPISGHRSVSWYQQTPGQGLQFLFEYFSETQRNKGNFPGRFSGRQFSNSRSEMNVSTLELGDSALYLCASSSSGLNEAFFGQGTRLTVV.

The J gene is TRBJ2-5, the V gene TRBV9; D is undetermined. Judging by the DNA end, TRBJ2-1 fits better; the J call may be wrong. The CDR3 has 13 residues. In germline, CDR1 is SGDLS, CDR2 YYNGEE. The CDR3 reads CASSVDLYNEQFF. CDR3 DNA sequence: TGTGCCAGCAGCGTAGACTTGTACAATGAGCAGTTCTTC.

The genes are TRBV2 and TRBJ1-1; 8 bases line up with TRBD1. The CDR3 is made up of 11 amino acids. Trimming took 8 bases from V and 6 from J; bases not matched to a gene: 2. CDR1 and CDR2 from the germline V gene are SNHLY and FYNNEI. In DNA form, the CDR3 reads TGTGCCAGCGTACAGGGGGCTGAAGCTTTCTTT. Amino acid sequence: CASVQGAEAFF.

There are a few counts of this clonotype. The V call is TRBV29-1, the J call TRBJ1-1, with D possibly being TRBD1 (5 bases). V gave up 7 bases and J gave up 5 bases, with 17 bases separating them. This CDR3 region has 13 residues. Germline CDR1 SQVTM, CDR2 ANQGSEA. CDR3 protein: CSGVTGEGTEAFF. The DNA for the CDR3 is TGCAGCGGGGTAACAGGAGAAGGAACTGAAGCTTTCTTT. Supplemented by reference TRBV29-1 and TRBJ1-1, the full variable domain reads SAVISQKPSRDICQRGTSLTIQCQVDSQVTMMFWYRQQPGQSLTLIATANQGSEATYESGFVIDKFPISRPNLTFSTLTVSNMSPEDSSIYLCSGVTGEGTEAFFGQGTRLTVV.

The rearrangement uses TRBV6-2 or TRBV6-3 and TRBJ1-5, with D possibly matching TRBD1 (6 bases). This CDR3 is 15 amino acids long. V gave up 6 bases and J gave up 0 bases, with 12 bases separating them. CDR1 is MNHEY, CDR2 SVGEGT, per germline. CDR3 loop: CASRPQGPSNQPQHF. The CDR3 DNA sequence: TGTGCCAGCAGACCACAGGGCCCTAGCAATCAGCCCCAGCATTTT.

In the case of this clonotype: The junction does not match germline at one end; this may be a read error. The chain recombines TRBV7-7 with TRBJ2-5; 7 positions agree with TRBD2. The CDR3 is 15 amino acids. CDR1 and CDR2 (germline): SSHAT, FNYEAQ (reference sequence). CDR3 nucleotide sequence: TGTGCTAGCAGCCGTACCGGGACTAACCAAGAGACCCAGTACTTC. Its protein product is CASSRTGTNQETQYF. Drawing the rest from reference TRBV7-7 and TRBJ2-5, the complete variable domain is GAGVSQSPRYKVTKRGQDVTLRCDPISSHATLYWYQQALGQGPEFLTYFNYEAQPDKSGLPSDRFSAERPEGSISTLTIQRTEQRDSAMYRCASSRTGTNQETQYFGPGTRLLVL.

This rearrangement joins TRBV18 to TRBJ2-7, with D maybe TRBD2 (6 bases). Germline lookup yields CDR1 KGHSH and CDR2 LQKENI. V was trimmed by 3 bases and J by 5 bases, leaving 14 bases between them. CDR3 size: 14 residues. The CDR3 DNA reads TGTGCCAGCTCACCTTTCCGGGGGAGAGACGAGCAGTACTTC. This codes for CASSPFRGRDEQYF. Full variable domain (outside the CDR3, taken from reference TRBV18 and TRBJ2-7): NAGVMQNPRHLVRRRGQEARLRCSPMKGHSHVYWYRQLPEEGLKFMVYLQKENIIDESGMPKERFSAEFPKEGPSILRIQQVVRGDSAAYFCASSPFRGRDEQYFGPGTRLTVT.

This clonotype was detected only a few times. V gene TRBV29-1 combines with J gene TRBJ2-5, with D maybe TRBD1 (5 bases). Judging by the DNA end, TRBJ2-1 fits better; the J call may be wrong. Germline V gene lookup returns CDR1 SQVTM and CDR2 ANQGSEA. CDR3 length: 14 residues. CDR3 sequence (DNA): TGCAGCGTTGAAGTTCAGGGTAGTACCAATGAGCAGTTCTTC. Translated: CSVEVQGSTNEQFF.

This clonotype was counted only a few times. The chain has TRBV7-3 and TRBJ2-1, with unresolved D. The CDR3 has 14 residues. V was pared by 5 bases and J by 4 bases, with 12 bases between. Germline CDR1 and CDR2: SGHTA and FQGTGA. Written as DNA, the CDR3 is TGTGCCAGCAGCCTAGAGTTTCCTTACAATGAGCAGTTCTTC. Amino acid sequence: CASSLEFPYNEQFF.

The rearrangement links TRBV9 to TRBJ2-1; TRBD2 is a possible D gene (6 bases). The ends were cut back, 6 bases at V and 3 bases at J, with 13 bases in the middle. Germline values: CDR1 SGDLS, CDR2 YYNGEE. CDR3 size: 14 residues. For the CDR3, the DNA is TGTGCCAGCACTGGGACTCCATACTACAATGAGCAGTTCTTC. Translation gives CASTGTPYYNEQFF. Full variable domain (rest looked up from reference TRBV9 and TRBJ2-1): DSGVTQTPKHLITATGQRVTLRCSPRSGDLSVYWYQQSLDQGLQFLIQYYNGEERAKGNILERFSAQQFPDLHSELNLSSLELGDSALYFCASTGTPYYNEQFFGPGTRLTVL.

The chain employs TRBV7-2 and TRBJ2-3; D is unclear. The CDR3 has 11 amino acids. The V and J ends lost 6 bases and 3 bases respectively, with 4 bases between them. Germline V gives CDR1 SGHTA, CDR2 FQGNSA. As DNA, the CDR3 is TGTGCCAGCAGACTAACAGATACGCAGTATTTT. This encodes CASRLTDTQYF.

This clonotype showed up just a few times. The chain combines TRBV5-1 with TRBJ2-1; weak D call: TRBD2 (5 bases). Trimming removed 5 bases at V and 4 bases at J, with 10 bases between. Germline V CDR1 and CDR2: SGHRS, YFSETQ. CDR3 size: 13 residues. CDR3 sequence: CASRGEGYNEQFF. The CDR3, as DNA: TGCGCCAGCAGGGGTGAGGGATACAATGAGCAGTTCTTC.

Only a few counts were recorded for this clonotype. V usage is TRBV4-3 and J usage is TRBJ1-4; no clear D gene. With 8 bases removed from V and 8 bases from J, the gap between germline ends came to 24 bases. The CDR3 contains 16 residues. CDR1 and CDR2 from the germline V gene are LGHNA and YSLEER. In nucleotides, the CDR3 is TGCGCCAGCGGAGTTGGTGTGGGTCATAGAGGGGAAAAACTGTTTTTT. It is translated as CASGVGVGHRGEKLFF.

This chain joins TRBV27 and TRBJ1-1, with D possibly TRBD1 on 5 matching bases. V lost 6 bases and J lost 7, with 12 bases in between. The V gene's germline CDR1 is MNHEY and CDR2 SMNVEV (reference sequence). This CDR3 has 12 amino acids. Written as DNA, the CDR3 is TGTGCCAGCAGAGCGGGAGGGGATGAAGCTTTCTTT. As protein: CASRAGGDEAFF.

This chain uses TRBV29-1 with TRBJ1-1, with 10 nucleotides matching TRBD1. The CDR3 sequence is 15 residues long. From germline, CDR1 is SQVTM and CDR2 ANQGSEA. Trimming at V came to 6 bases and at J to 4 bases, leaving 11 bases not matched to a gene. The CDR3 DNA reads TGCAGCGTGGGGGGAGCGGACAGGGGGACCACTGAAGCTTTCTTT. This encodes CSVGGADRGTTEAFF.

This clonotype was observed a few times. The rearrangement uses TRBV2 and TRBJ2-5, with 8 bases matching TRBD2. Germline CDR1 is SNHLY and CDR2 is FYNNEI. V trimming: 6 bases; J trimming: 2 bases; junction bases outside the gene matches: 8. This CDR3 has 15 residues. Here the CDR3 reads CASRALAAIQETQYF. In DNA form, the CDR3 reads TGTGCCAGCAGAGCACTAGCGGCGATACAAGAGACCCAGTACTTC.

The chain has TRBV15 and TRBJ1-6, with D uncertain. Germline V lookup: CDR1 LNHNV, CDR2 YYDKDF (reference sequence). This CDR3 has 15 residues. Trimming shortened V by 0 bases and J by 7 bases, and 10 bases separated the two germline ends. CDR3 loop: CATSRDPAGNSPLHF. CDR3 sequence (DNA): TGTGCCACCAGCAGAGATCCGGCGGGGAATTCACCCCTCCACTTT.

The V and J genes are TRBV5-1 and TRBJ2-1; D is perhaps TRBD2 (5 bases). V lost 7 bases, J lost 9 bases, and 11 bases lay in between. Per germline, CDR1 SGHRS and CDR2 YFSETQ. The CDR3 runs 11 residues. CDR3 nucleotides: TGCGCCAGCGGCGTTGAGGGTGAGCAGTTCTTC. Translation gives CASGVEGEQFF.